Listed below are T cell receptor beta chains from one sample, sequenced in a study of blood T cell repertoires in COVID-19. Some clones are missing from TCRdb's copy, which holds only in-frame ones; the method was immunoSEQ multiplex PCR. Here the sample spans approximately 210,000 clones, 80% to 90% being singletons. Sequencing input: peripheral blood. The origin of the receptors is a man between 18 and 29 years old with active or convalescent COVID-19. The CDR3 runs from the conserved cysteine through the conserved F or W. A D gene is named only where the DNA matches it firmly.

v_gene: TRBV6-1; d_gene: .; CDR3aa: CASRAPGRGDTQYF
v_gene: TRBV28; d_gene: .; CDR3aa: CASSRQLFYGYTF
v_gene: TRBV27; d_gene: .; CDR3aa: CASSYLARTGLGDGYTF
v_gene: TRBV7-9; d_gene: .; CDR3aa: CASSPGIQGYEQYF
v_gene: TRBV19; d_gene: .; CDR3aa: CASSITASTNTGELFF
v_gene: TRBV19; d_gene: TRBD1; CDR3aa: CASSSQGDRQPQHF
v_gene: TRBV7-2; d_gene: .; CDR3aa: CASSQHRERGTDTQYF
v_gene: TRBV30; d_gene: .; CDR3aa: CAWSPKGPRGYGYTF
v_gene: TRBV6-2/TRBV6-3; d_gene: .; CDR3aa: CASSSPVEQYF
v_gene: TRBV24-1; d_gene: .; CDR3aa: CATEDRFSTDTQYF
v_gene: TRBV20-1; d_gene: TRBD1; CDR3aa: CSAKQGSEAFF
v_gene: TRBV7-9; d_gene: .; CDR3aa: CASSHDSGFENGELFF
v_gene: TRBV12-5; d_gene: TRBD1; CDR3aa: CASGFPQGAGSTDNYGYTF
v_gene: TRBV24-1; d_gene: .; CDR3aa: CATSEKTGGAQPQHF
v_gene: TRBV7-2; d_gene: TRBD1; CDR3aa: CASSLGQIRETQYF
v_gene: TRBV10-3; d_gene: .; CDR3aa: CAISDPFAGNTIYF
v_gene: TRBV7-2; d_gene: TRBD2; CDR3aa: CASSLAVRTTSGSGYEQYF
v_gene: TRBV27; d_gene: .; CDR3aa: CASSFRAFF
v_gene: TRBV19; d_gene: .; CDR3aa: CASSRERPDTQYF
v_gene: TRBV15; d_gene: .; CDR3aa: CATSSQQKGETQYF
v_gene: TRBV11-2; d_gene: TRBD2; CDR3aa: CASSPGLDEQYF
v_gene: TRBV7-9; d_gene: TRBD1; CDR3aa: CASSPGQGAREKLFF
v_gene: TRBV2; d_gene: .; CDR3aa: CASSDNSPGFSGNTIYF
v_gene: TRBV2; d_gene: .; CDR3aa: CASSVQYEQYF
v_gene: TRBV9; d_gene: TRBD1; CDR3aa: CASSQQGANEQFF
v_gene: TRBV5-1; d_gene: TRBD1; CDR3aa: CASSSPPGTDNSPLHF
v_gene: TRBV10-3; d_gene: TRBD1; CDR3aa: CAISESMTGVGANVLTF
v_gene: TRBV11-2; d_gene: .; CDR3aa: CASSLDVVGRLGYGYTF
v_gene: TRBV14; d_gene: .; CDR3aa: CASSQDLARDYSYNEQFF
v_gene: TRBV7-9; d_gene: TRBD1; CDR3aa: CASSLRRTGGNYGYTF
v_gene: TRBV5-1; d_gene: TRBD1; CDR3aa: CASRQGGGNTIYF
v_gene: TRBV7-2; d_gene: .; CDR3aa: CASSLSPRVNEQYF
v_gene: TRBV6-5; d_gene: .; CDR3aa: CASSYGTGNSPLHF
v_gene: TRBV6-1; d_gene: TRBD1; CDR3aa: CASSEALGGGAEAFF
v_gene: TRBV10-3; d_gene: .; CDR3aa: CAISESMVQGLGTEAFF
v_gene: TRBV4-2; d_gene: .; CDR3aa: CASSQEGQMNTEAFF
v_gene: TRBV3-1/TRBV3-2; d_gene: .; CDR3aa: CASQRSGVGVETQYF
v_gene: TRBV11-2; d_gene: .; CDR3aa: CASSLDPGTGELFF
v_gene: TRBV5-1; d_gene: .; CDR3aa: CASSLAGSTEAFF
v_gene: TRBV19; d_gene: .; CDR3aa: CASSIAGIQGYTF
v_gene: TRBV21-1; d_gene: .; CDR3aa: CASRPPEGEETQYF
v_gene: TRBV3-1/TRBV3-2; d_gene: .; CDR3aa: CASSQDHRYSNQPQHF
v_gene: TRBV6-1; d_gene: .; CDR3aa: CASSERPRGNEQFF
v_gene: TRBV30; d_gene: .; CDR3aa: CAWTLLRKGDSPLHF
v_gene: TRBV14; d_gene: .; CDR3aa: CASSQDFGEAFF
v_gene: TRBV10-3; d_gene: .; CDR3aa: CAIKGVSDYNEQFF
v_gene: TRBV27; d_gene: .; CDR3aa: CASSRQTDARVDEQFF
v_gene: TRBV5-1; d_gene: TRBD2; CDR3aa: CASSRTSADTQYF
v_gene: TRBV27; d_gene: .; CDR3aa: CASSLRGADGYTF
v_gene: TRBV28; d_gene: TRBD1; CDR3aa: CASSRQGLVGTDTQYF
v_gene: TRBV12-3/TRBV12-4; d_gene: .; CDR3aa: CASSLNWYGYTF
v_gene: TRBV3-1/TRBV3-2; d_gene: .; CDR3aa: CASSPRRYNEQFF
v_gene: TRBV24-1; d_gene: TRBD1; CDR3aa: CATEQGVTGNEQFF
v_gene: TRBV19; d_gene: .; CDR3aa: CASMETALHQPQHF
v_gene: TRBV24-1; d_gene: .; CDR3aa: CATSVSMGPQETQYF
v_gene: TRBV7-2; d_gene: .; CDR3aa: CASSLGAGRLAVYEQYF